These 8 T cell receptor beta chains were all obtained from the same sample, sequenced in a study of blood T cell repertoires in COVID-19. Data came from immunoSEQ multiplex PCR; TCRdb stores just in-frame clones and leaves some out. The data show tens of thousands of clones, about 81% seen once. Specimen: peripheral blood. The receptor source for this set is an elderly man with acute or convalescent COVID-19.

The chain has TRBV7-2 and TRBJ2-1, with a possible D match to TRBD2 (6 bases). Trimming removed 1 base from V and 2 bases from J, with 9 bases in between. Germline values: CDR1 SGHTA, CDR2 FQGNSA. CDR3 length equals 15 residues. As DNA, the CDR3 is TGTGCCAGCAGCTTAGTGGCTAGCGCCTACAATGAGCAGTTCTTC. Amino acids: CASSLVASAYNEQFF.

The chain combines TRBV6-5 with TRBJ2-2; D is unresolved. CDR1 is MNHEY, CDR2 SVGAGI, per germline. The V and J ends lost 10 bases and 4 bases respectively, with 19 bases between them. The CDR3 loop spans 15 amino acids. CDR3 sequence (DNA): TGTGCCACCGGCCTCCTAGATTTGAGCACCGGGGAGCTGTTTTTT. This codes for CATGLLDLSTGELFF.

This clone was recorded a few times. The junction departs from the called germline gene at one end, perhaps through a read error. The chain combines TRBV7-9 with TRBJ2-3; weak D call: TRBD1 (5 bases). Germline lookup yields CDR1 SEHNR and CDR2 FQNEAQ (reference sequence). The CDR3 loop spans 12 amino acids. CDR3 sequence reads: CASSLGAGFQNF. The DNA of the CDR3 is TGTGCCAGCAGCTTAGGGGCAGGGTTCCAGAATTTT.

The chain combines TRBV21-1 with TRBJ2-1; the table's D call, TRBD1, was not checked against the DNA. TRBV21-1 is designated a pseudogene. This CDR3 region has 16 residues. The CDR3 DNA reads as TGTGCCAGCAGGATTCCTTATAGGGGGCACTACAATGAGCAGTTCTTC. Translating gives CASRIPYRGHYNEQFF.

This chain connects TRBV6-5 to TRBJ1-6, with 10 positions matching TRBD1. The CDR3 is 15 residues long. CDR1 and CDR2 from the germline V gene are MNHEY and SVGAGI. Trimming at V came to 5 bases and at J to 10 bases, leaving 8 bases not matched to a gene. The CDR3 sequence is CASSTPGTGVSPLHF. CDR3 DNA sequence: TGTGCCAGCAGTACGCCCGGGACAGGGGTCTCACCCCTCCACTTT.

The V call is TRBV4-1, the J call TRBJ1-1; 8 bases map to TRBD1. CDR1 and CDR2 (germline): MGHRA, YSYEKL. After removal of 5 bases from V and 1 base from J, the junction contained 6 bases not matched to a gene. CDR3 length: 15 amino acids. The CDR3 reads CASSTSGTGNTEAFF. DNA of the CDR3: TGCGCCAGCAGCACTTCCGGGACAGGGAACACTGAAGCTTTCTTT.

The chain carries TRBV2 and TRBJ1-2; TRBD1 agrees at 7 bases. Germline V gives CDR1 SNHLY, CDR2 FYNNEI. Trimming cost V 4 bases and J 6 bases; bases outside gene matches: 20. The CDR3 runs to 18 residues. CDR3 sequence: CASSGQRVRQQGPHGYTF. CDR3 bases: TGTGCCAGCAGTGGACAGCGAGTAAGGCAACAGGGGCCCCATGGCTACACCTTC. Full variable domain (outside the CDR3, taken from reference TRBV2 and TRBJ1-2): EPEVTQTPSHQVTQMGQEVILRCVPISNHLYFYWYRQILGQKVEFLVSFYNNEISEKSEIFDDQFSVERPDGSNFTLKIRSTKLEDSAMYFCASSGQRVRQQGPHGYTFGSGTRLTVV.

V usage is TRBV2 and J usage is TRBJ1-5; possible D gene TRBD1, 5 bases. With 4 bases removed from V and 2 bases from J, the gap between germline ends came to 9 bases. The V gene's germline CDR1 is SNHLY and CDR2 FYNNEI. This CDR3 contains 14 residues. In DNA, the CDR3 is TGTGCCAGCAGTGTCAGGGAGGGCAATCAGCCCCAGCATTTT. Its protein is CASSVREGNQPQHF.